This TCR beta chain was captured in a study of blood T cells in healthy people across ages. The CDR3 sequence is 16 residues long. From germline, CDR1 is MGHRA and CDR2 YSYEKL. Together with a sample-barcoded 5' primer, a J-beta primer mix was included in a second PCR lasting roughly 6 to 12 cycles. TCRdb reanalysed the 5' RACE reads using MiXCR and keeps one entry per CDR3 protein. The table has 790,000 or so distinct CDR3 sequences, 56% seen once. Remarks on this clonotype: Germline is not matched at one junction end, which may reflect a read error.

The sequence derives from a middle-aged man in good health. Material for sequencing was blood. The rearrangement uses TRBV4-1 and TRBJ1-5, with TRBD1 as a possible D gene (5 bases). DNA of the CDR3: TGCGCCAGCAGCCAAAGTGGGGGGACTAGCAAGCAGCCCCAGCATTTT. Its protein product is CASSQSGGTSKQPQHF.